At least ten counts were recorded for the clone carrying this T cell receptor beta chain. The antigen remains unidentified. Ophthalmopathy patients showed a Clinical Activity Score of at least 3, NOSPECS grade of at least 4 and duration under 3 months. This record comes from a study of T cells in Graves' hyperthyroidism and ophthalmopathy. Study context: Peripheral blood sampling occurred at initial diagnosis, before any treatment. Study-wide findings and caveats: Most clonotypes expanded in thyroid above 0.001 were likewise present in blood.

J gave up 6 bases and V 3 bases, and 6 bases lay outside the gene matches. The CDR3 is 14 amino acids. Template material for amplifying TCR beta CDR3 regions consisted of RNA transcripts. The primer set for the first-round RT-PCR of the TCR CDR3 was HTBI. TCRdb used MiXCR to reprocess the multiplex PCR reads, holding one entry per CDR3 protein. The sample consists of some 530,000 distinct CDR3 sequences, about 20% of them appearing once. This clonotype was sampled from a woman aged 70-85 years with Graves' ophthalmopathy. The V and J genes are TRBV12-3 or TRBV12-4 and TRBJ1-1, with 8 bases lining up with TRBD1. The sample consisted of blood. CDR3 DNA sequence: TGTGCCAGCAGTTTCACAGGGGGTGGCTCTGAAGCTTTCTTT. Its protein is CASSFTGGGSEAFF.